Here is one TCR beta chain with its context. CDR3 length equals 13 residues. The V gene lost 1 base and the J gene lost 6 bases, with 12 bases spanning the gap. The germline CDR1 and CDR2 sequences are SQVTM and ANQGSEA. The data originate from a study of OX40 agonist ivuxolimab in advanced cancers. The overall study: Patients got intravenous ivuxolimab at 0.01 to 10 mg/kg every 2 weeks.

Using immunoSEQ multiplex PCR, the repertoire was profiled, and TCRdb retains in-frame clones only, with some absent. Among some 66,000 clones, about 88% were seen once, and the ten largest hold roughly 0.29%. V gene TRBV29-1 combines with J gene TRBJ2-5; D possibly corresponds to TRBD2 (6 bases). The receptor's source is an adult with an advanced solid tumor such as melanoma, head and neck, liver or kidney cancer. This specimen was CD4+ or CD8+ T cells sorted from blood, taken in a trial of the OX40 agonist ivuxolimab. CDR3 bases: TGCAGCGTTGAAGGGGGAGGCGGGAAGACCCAGTACTTC. This sequence encodes CSVEGGGGKTQYF. The variable domain in full, with the rest retrieved from reference TRBV29-1 and TRBJ2-5, is SAVISQKPSRDICQRGTSLTIQCQVDSQVTMMFWYRQQPGQSLTLIATANQGSEATYESGFVIDKFPISRPNLTFSTLTVSNMSPEDSSIYLCSVEGGGGKTQYFGPGTRLLVL.